This T cell receptor (beta chain) came from a study of T cell responses to AZD1222 COVID-19 vaccine. Study-level information: Second doses were pooled across both intervals (about 4 or about 12 weeks).

The ends lost 8 bases at V and 2 bases at J; junction bases unmatched: 13. This CDR3 has 16 amino acids. Germline V gene lookup returns CDR1 LGHDT and CDR2 YNNKEL (reference sequence). Profiled with immunoSEQ multiplex PCR; TCRdb holds only in-frame clones, not every one. The repertoire holds fewer than 150,000 clones, with less than 95% as singletons. This clone was observed once. No antigen is known for it. General study points: Donors skewed white British and female; clonal diversity was possibly underestimated. Spike-spanning, vaccine-associated CD4 TCRs were dominant at 160-218 and 743-854. Just a handful of AZD1222 recipients tested seropositive at baseline.

This specimen was peripheral blood, taken on day 0 of AZD1222 vaccination. The receptor was derived from an adult in good health. The chain combines TRBV3-1 (or the pseudogene TRBV3-2) with TRBJ1-1; TRBD1 matches at 8 bases. CDR3 DNA: TGTGCCAGCGGGGACGGGGACAGGTTGGGAAACACTGAAGCTTTCTTT. This encodes CASGDGDRLGNTEAFF.